Sequencing of this T cell receptor (beta chain) was carried out in a study of cytomegalovirus exposure and HLA in healthy donors. Study in general: HLA-typed donors were the source of 86 million or so unique TCRs held in an early data release.

A word on this clone: The antigen remains unidentified.

PCR was performed using 60 Vbeta and 13 Jbeta primers. The data were produced by immunoSEQ multiplex PCR, yet TCRdb's version contains in-frame clones alone and is incomplete. The sample includes some 220,000 clones, 78% of them seen just once. General study points: An analysis that came later showed most CMV-associated TCR beta chains appearing HLA-restricted. Relative to equally common others, HLA-associated TCR beta chains showed greater clonal expansion in a later analysis.

Germline CDR1 SQVTM, CDR2 ANQGSEA. This CDR3 has 11 amino acids. Trimming shortened V by 6 bases and J by 7 bases, and 10 bases separated the two germline ends. The material sequenced was PBMCs. This chain connects TRBV29-1 to TRBJ2-1; TRBD2 is a possible D gene (5 bases). This TCR was recovered from a boy aged 5-17 years in good health and CMV-seronegative. The CDR3 loop reads CSVDTGNEQFF. For the CDR3, the DNA is TGCAGCGTGGATACGGGGAATGAGCAGTTCTTC.